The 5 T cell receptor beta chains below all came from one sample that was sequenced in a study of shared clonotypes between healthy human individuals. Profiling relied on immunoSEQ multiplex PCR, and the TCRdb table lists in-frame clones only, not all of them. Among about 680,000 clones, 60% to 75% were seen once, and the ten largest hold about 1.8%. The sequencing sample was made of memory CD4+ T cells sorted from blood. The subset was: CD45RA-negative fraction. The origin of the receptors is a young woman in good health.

In nucleotides, the CDR3 is TGTGCCAGTAGTCAAATGGCAGGGGGCGGCTACACCTTC. Its translation: CASSQMAGGGYTF. The V and J genes are TRBV19 and TRBJ1-2; TRBD1 agrees at 8 bases. This CDR3 has 13 amino acids. Germline V CDR1 and CDR2: LNHDA, SQIVND (reference sequence). The ends lost 5 bases at V and 8 bases at J; junction bases unmatched: 7.

CDR3 residues: CASSDPDGSGGANVLTF. The CDR3 nucleotides read TGTGCCAGCAGTGACCCAGATGGGAGCGGAGGGGCCAACGTCCTGACTTTC. The V gene is TRBV6-1, the J gene TRBJ2-6, with D tentatively TRBD2 (5 bases). Germline CDR1 MNHNS, CDR2 SASEGT. The CDR3 has 17 residues. Between the trimmed V and J ends, which lost 3 bases and 4 bases, there was a span of 16 bases.

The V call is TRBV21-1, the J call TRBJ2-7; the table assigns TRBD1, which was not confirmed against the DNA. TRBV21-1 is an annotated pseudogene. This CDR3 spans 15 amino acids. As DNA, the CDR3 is TGTGCCAGCAGCCCTTCAGGGGGCAGATTGAACGAGCAGTACTTC. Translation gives CASSPSGGRLNEQYF.

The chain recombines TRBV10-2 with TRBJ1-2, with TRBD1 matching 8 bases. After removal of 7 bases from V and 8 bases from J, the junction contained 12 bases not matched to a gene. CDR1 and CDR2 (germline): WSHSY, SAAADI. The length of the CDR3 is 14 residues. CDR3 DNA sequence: TGCGCCAGCAACCAACACACAGGGGGTGAAGGCTACACCTTC. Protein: CASNQHTGGEGYTF.

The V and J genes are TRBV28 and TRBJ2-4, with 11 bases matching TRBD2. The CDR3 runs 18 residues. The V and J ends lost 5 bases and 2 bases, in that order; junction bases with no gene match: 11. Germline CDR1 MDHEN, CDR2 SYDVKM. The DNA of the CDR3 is TGTGCCAGCAGTCGACAGCTACTAGCGGGAGCGACCAAAAACATTCAGTACTTC. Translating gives CASSRQLLAGATKNIQYF.